This TCR beta chain was found in a study of shared clonotypes between healthy human individuals. V trimming: 4 bases; J trimming: 2 bases; junction bases outside the gene matches: 5. This CDR3 region has 15 residues. Only in-frame clones appear in the TCRdb table, and some are missing; sequencing was by immunoSEQ multiplex PCR. The sample holds 2,500,000 or so clones, over 85% seen once. Everyone who donated was a Caucasian adult who lived in Nashville, Tennessee. This chain joins TRBV5-3 and TRBJ2-7; 11 bases map to TRBD2. TRBV5-3 is reported as an ORF; its role is uncertain. This clonotype originated in a man younger than 35 in good health. Some clones in this sample may be carry-over from other donors' samples. Sequencing input: naive CD4+ T cells from PBMCs. Subset noted: CD45RA+ positively selected. CDR3 coding DNA: TGTGCCAGAAGCCATGGGACTAGCGGTCCCTACGAGCAGTACTTC. Translating it yields CARSHGTSGPYEQYF.